Listed here is a single TCR beta chain. Here immunoSEQ multiplex PCR was the method, and the copy in TCRdb shows in-frame clones only, minus some. The sample has 130,000 to 150,000 clones, about 87% seen once. The CDR3 runs 15 residues. V lost 5 bases to trimming and J lost 1 base; unmatched junction nucleotides: 7. CDR1 is SGHTA, CDR2 FQGTGA, per germline. This sample is drawn from a study of blood T cell repertoires in COVID-19. Sequencing used peripheral blood. This sequence joins TRBV7-3 and TRBJ1-1, with TRBD1 identical over 7 bases. The sequence came from a woman aged 50 to 60 with active or convalescent COVID-19. The CDR3 DNA sequence: TGTGCCAGCAGCAAATGGACAGGCCAGAACACTGAAGCTTTCTTT. It is translated as CASSKWTGQNTEAFF.